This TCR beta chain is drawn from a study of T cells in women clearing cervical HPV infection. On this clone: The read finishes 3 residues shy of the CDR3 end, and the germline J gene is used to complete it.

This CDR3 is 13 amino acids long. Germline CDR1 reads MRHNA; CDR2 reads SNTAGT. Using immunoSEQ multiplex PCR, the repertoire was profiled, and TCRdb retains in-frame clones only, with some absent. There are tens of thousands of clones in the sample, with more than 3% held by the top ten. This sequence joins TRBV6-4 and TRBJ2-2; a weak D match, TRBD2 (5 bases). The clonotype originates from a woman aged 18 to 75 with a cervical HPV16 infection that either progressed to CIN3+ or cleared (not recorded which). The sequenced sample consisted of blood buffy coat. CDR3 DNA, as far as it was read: TGTGCCAGCAGTGACTCCGGGGTTTCACCG. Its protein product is CASSDSGVSP. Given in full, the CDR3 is CASSDSGVSPLFF.